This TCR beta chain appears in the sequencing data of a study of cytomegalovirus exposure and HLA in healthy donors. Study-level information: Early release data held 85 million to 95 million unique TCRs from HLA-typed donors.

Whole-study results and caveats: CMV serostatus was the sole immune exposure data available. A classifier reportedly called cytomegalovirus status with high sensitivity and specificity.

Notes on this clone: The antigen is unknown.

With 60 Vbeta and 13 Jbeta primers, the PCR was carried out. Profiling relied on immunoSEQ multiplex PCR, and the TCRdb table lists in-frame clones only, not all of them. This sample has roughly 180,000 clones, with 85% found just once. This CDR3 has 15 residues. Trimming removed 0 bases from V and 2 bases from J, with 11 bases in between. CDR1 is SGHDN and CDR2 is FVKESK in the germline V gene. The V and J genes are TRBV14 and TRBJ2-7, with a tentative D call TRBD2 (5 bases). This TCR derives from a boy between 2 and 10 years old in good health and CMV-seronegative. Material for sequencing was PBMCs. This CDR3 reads CASSQEDSVAYEQYF. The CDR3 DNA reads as TGTGCCAGCAGCCAAGAGGATAGCGTAGCCTACGAGCAGTACTTC.